This TCR beta chain was sequenced in a study of T cells in Graves' hyperthyroidism and ophthalmopathy. Template material for amplifying TCR beta CDR3 regions consisted of RNA transcripts. A set of HTBI primers served as the primers for a first-round RT-PCR of the TCR CDR3. MiXCR, applied by TCRdb to the multiplex PCR reads, yields one record per CDR3 protein. The sample lists hundreds of thousands of distinct CDR3 sequences; approximately 14% were seen once. Deletions cut 3 bases from V and 9 bases from J, with 15 bases between. Germline CDR1 reads LNHDA; CDR2 reads SQIVND (reference sequence). The CDR3 consists of 14 residues. This clonotype appeared a few times.

The chain links TRBV19 to TRBJ2-4; D unclear. This receptor was obtained from a woman aged 40-49 years with Graves' ophthalmopathy. Sequenced: blood. The CDR3 spells CASSIQTDGAIQYF. In nucleotides, the CDR3 is TGTGCCAGTAGTATTCAGACCGACGGAGCCATTCAGTACTTC.